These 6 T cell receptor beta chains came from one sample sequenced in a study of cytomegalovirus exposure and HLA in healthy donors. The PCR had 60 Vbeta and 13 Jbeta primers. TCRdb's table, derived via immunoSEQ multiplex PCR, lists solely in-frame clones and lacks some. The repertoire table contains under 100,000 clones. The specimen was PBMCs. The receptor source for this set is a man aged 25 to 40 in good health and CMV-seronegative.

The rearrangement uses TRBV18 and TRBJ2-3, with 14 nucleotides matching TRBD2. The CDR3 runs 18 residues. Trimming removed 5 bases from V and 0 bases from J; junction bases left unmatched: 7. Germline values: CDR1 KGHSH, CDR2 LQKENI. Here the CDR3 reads CASSYIGTSGSSTDTQYF. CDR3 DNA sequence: TGTGCCAGCTCATATATAGGGACTAGCGGGAGCAGCACAGATACGCAGTATTTT.

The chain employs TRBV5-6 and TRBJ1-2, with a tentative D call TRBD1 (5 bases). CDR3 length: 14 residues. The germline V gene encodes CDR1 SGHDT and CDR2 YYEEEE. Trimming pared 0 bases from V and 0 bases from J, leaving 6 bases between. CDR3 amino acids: CASSLGGANYGYTF. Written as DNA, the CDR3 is TGTGCCAGCAGCTTGGGGGGGGCTAACTATGGCTACACCTTC.

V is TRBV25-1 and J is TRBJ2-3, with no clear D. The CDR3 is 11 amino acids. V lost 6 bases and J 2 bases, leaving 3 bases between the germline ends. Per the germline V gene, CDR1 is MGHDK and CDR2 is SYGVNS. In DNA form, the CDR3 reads TGTGCCAGCAGCCACACAGATACGCAGTATTTT. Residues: CASSHTDTQYF. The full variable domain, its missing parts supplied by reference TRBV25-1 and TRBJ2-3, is EADIYQTPRYLVIGTGKKITLECSQTMGHDKMYWYQQDPGMELHLIHYSYGVNSTEKGDLSSESTVSRIRTEHFPLTLESARPSHTSQYLCASSHTDTQYFGPGTRLTVL.

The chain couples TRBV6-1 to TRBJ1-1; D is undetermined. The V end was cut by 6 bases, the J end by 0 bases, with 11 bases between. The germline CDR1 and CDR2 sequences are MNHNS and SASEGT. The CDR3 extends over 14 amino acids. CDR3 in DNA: TGTGCCAGCAGGCCGGGAACCATGAACACTGAAGCTTTCTTT. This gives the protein CASRPGTMNTEAFF.

In nucleotides, the CDR3 is TGTGCCAGCAGCGTAGAACTAGCGGGGCGGACTAGCACAGATACGCAGTATTTT. Translated, it gives CASSVELAGRTSTDTQYF. This chain connects TRBV9 to TRBJ2-3; 10 bases are a match to TRBD2. The CDR3 runs 18 residues. With V trimmed by 0 bases and J by 0 bases, 7 bases remained unmatched. The germline CDR1 and CDR2 sequences are SGDLS and YYNGEE.

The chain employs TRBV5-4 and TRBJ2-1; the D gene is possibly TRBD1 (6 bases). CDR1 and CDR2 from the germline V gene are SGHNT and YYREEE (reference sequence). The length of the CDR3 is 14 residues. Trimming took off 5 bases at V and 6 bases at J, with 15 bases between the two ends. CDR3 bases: TGTGCCAGCAGGGAGTTGGGACACACCAATGAGCAGTTCTTC. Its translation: CASRELGHTNEQFF.